This T cell receptor (beta chain) is drawn from a study of T cell clusters in autoimmune cytopenias. Study results and limitations: TRB repertoire shifts in secondary cytopenia and chronic lymphocytic leukemia mostly reflected lymphoma, not autoimmunity.

One tube held mixed TRB-A and TRB-B primer pools for touch-down PCR. TCRdb re-called the multiplex PCR reads, yielding one record per CDR3 amino acid sequence without DNA. This sample lists some 5,100 distinct CDR3 sequences; its ten largest clones have approximately 30%. Notes on this clonotype: Antigen unknown.

TRB amplification used 250 ng of peripheral blood genomic DNA. There are 13 residues in the CDR3. Germline CDR1 and CDR2: MNHNS and SASEGT. Separately, the same data were catalogued under a study of T cell repertoires in aging, cancer and after chemotherapy. That report notes: Untreated cancer patients had significantly lower blood TCR diversity than age-matched healthy donors. In cancer patients, declining TCR diversity with age involved lost richness and lost evenness.

This receptor was obtained from a human donor in good health. Material for sequencing was peripheral blood. The chain employs TRBV6-1 and TRBJ1-5; the D call of TRBD1 rests on TCRdb alone, since no DNA is present to check it. CDR3 loop: CASRTGTNQPQHF.